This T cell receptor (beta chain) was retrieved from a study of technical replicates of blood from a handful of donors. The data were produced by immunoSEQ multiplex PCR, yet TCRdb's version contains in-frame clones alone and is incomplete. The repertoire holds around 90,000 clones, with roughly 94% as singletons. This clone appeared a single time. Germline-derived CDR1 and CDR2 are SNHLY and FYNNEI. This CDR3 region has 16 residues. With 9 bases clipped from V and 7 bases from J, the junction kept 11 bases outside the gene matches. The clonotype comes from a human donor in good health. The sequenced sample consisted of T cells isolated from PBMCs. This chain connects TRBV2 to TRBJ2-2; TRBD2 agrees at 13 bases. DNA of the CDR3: TGTGCCAGTCGTGGGACTAGCGGGATGAATGGCGGGGAGCTGTTTTTT. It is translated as CASRGTSGMNGGELFF.